This T cell receptor (beta chain) was sequenced for a study of blood T cell repertoires in COVID-19. About the study: The study drew acute and convalescent COVID-19 samples from the United States, Italy and Spain. From T cells, B-cell-depleted T cells, or PBMCs came the material, which was cDNA or gDNA.

The CDR3 runs 12 residues. Germline-derived CDR1 and CDR2 are GTSNPN and SVGIG (reference sequence). The V end was cut by 4 bases, the J end by 0 bases, with 6 bases between. Study processing details: From reference gene primer amplification, estimates of nucleated cell counts were derived. Some clones are missing from TCRdb's copy, which holds only in-frame ones; the method was immunoSEQ multiplex PCR. V and J calls and clone size are given by that table; D and trimming were obtained from the DNA. This table has about 73,000 clones, about 80% appearing once. In its sample, this clone was seen once. This chain joins TRBV30 and TRBJ1-2; D ambiguous. The source is a woman in her sixties or seventies with acute or convalescent COVID-19. Sequencing was carried out using peripheral blood. The CDR3 region has the DNA TGTGCCTGGAATTCAGCTAACTATGGCTACACCTTC. Its protein product is CAWNSANYGYTF.